These 15 T cell receptor beta chains came from one sample sequenced in a study of T cells in Graves' hyperthyroidism and ophthalmopathy. It was RNA transcripts that yielded the amplified TCR beta CDR3 regions. In the first-round RT-PCR of the TCR CDR3, the HTBI primer set was used. TCRdb reprocessed the multiplex PCR reads with MiXCR, giving one entry per CDR3 protein. The sample holds about 350,000 distinct CDR3 sequences, about 15% seen once. The sequencing input was blood. Source of these receptors: a woman aged 25 to 39 with Graves' hyperthyroidism.

In this sample, this clonotype turned up many times. The rearrangement links TRBV20-1 to TRBJ2-7; 11 bases align to TRBD2. CDR3 size: 16 residues. V trimming: 5 bases; J trimming: 1 base; junction bases outside the gene matches: 10. The germline CDR1 and CDR2 sequences are DFQATT and SNEGSKA (reference sequence). This CDR3 reads CSAGTLAGGPSYEQYF. DNA for the CDR3: TGCAGTGCTGGGACGCTAGCGGGAGGCCCTTCCTACGAGCAGTACTTC.

This clonotype was counted at least ten times. The chain has TRBV2 and TRBJ2-1; TRBD2 agrees at 9 bases. Germline lookup yields CDR1 SNHLY and CDR2 FYNNEI. There are 16 residues in the CDR3. The junction had 11 bases not matched to a gene; V was cut back by 6 bases and J by 5 bases. The CDR3 DNA is TGTGCCAGCAGGGGATTAGCGGGAGTCCAACACAATGAGCAGTTCTTC. Its translation is CASRGLAGVQHNEQFF.

A few counts support this clonotype. A much larger clone differs by one base, so this may be a read error. The chain couples TRBV2 to TRBJ2-7, with D possibly being TRBD1 or TRBD2 (5 bases each). Germline V gene sequence: CDR1 SNHLY, CDR2 FYNNEI. The CDR3 is 14 residues long. Trimming removed 7 bases from V and 4 bases from J, with 17 bases in between. DNA of the CDR3: TGTGCCAGCAATGTGGGGACGGATGCTTACGAGCAGTACTTC. This sequence encodes CASNVGTDAYEQYF.

On this clonotype: This may come from a read error, since a much larger clone is one base off. The chain links TRBV20-1 to TRBJ2-7; D unresolved. The V gene lost 4 bases and the J gene lost 5 bases, with 12 bases spanning the gap. Germline CDR1 and CDR2: DFQATT and SNEGSKA (reference sequence). The CDR3 sequence is 12 residues long. CDR3 sequence: CSANAVYHEQYF. The CDR3 region has the DNA TGCAGTGCTAATGCGGTCTACCACGAGCAGTACTTC.

This clonotype was recorded at least ten times. The chain links TRBV6-1 to TRBJ1-5, with TRBD1 matching 8 bases. Germline values: CDR1 MNHNS, CDR2 SASEGT. J was trimmed by 5 bases and V by 6 bases; bases with no gene match: 12. This CDR3 comprises 16 residues. The CDR3 nucleotides are TGTGCCAGCAGAAAAAATACAGGACAGGGTGATCAGCCCCAGCATTTT. Protein product: CASRKNTGQGDQPQHF.

This chain links TRBV4-3 with TRBJ1-1; D ambiguous. Germline lookup yields CDR1 LGHNA and CDR2 YSLEER. This CDR3 is built from 13 residues. Trimming removed 4 bases at V and 1 base at J, with 7 bases between. The CDR3 nucleotides are TGCGCCAGCAGCCTAGAGGAGAACACTGAAGCTTTCTTT. This translates into CASSLEENTEAFF.

J is TRBJ2-1 and V is TRBV20-1; 10 bases are a match to TRBD2. Germline loops: CDR1 DFQATT, CDR2 SNEGSKA (reference sequence). The trim removed 6 bases at V and 11 bases at J, leaving 7 bases unmatched. There are 12 residues in the CDR3. The CDR3 bases are TGCAGTGCCTTGGAAGCGGGAGGGAAGCAGTTCTTC. Amino acids: CSALEAGGKQFF.

This clonotype was detected ten times or more. This chain uses TRBV12-3 or TRBV12-4 with TRBJ2-1, with 8 bases lining up with TRBD2. V was pared by 7 bases and J by 6 bases, with 11 bases of the junction left unmatched. This CDR3 spans 15 amino acids. CDR3 bases: TGTGCCAGCACTTTGGAGCGGGAGCCCGCCAATGAGCAGTTCTTC. Amino acid sequence: CASTLEREPANEQFF.

This clonotype was picked up a small number of times. The chain recombines TRBV11-2 with TRBJ2-7; TRBD1 matches 9 bases. Germline V gives CDR1 SGHAT, CDR2 FQNNGV. The J segment lost 1 base and the V segment lost 1 base, leaving 11 bases of the junction unmatched. The length of the CDR3 is 18 residues. The CDR3 loop is CASSLGDPGQGSSYEQYF. CDR3 sequence (DNA): TGTGCCAGCAGCTTAGGGGATCCGGGACAGGGTAGTTCCTACGAGCAGTACTTC. The entire variable domain, with the rest obtained from reference TRBV11-2 and TRBJ2-7, is as follows: EAGVAQSPRYKIIEKRQSVAFWCNPISGHATLYWYQQILGQGPKLLIQFQNNGVVDDSQLPKDRFSAERLKGVDSTLKIQPAKLEDSAVYLCASSLGDPGQGSSYEQYFGPGTRLTVT.

This clonotype has ten or more counts. One end of the junction fails to match germline, which may point to a read error. The genes are TRBV5-8 and TRBJ1-2; D is unclear. The germline V gene has CDR1 SGHTS and CDR2 YDEGEE. The CDR3 contains 14 residues. The DNA for the CDR3 is TGTGCCAGCAGTTTGGAGGGTATGGGGAGTGGCTACACCTTC. Amino acid sequence: CASSLEGMGSGYTF.

This clonotype was detected ten times or more. The genes are TRBV5-1 and TRBJ1-1; D might be TRBD1 (6 bases). Germline V gene sequence: CDR1 SGHRS, CDR2 YFSETQ. V lost 3 bases and J lost 1, with 10 bases in between. The length of the CDR3 is 14 residues. CDR3: CASSSLGANTEAFF. CDR3 sequence (DNA): TGCGCCAGCAGCTCTTTGGGGGCGAACACTGAAGCTTTCTTT. Full variable domain (outside the CDR3, taken from reference TRBV5-1 and TRBJ1-1): KAGVTQTPRYLIKTRGQQVTLSCSPISGHRSVSWYQQTPGQGLQFLFEYFSETQRNKGNFPGRFSGRQFSNSRSEMNVSTLELGDSALYLCASSSLGANTEAFFGQGTRLTVV.

Concerning this clonotype: This may be a read error: a much more frequent sequence differs by one nucleotide. The genes are TRBV11-2 and TRBJ2-5; TRBD2 aligns across 8 bases. The V segment lost 4 bases and the J segment 4 bases; nucleotides outside the gene matches: 11. The CDR3 has 16 residues. Germline values: CDR1 SGHAT, CDR2 FQNNGV. CDR3 bases: TGTGCCAGCAGCTCCTCCGGGACTAGGGTTTCAGAGACCCAGTACTTC. Translated, it gives CASSSSGTRVSETQYF.

Remarks on this clonotype: A much larger clonotype is one base distant, so this may be a read error. The rearrangement uses TRBV6-1 and TRBJ2-7; D is ambiguous. The germline V gene has CDR1 MNHNS and CDR2 SASEGT. The CDR3 has 13 residues. Written as DNA, the CDR3 is TGTGCCAGCGCCCGGACGGAAACCTACGATCAGTACTTC. Residues: CASARTETYDQYF.

The sample holds a few counts of this clonotype. This may arise from a read error, as a much more abundant clone is one base away. The chain recombines TRBV28 with TRBJ1-5; a weak D match, TRBD1 (5 bases). Germline V gene sequence: CDR1 MDHEN, CDR2 SYDVKM. There are 14 residues in the CDR3. CDR3 in amino acids: CTSSQPGPSEPQHF. The CDR3, as DNA: TGTACCAGCAGTCAACCGGGACCCAGTGAGCCCCAGCATTTT. Looking up the rest from reference TRBV28 and TRBJ1-5 gives the full variable domain: DVKVTQSSRYLVKRTGEKVFLECVQDMDHENMFWYRQDPGLGLRLIYFSYDVKMKEKGDIPEGYSVSREKKERFSLILESASTNQTSMYLCTSSQPGPSEPQHFGDGTRLSIL.

This clonotype was detected only a few times. The rearrangement links TRBV27 to TRBJ2-2, with 13 bases fitting TRBD2. Germline values: CDR1 MNHEY, CDR2 SMNVEV (reference sequence). V gave up 5 bases and J gave up 3 bases; unmatched junction bases: 12. The CDR3 is made up of 19 amino acids. CDR3: CASSPSPGLAGDHTGELFF. CDR3 coding DNA: TGTGCCAGCAGTCCGTCCCCCGGACTAGCGGGAGACCACACCGGGGAGCTGTTTTTT.